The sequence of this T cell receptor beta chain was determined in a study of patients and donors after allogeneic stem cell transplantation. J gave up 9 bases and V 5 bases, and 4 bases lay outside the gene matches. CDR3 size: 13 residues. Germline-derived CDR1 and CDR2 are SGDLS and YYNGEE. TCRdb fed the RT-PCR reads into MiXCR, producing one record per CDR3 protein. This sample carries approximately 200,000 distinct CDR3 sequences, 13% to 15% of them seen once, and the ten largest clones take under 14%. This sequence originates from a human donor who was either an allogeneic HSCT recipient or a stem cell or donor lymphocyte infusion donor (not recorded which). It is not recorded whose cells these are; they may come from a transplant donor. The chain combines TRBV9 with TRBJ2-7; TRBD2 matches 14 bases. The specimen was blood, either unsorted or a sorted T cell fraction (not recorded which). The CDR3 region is CASRQGLAGVQYF. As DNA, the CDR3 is TGTGCCAGCAGACAGGGACTAGCGGGAGTGCAGTACTTC.